Listed below are T cell receptor beta chains from one sample, sequenced in a study of early T cells in non-severe SARS-CoV-2 infection. TCRdb reprocessed the 5' RACE reads via MiXCR and lists one record per CDR3 protein. The data show 50,000 to 60,000 distinct CDR3 sequences, around 6.6% seen once. Sequencing was performed on whole blood, taken at baseline. Source of these receptors: an adult who was a healthcare worker with PCR-confirmed SARS-CoV-2 infection or an uninfected control (not recorded which). The CDR3 runs from the conserved cysteine through the conserved F or W. A D gene is named only where the DNA matches it firmly. Only some rows state a clone size, as once, few, many or a class for expanded clones.

TRBV5-5,.,TRBD2,TRBJ2-2,TGTGCCAGCAGTGGCCGCGGACTAGCTCACACCGGGGAGCTGTTTTTT,CASSGRGLAHTGELFF
TRBV21-1,many,.,TRBJ2-7,TGTGCCAGCAGCAAAGAGGACCGGGATGGAAGCGGGGAGCAGTACTTC,CASSKEDRDGSGEQYF
TRBV11-2,.,TRBD1,TRBJ1-1,TGTGCCAGCAGCTCGAGGGACAGGGGAAGGGCAGAAGCTTTCTTT,CASSSRDRGRAEAFF
TRBV9,few,.,TRBJ1-5,TGTGCCAGCAGCGTAGGAGGGGAGAATCAGCCCCAGCATTTT,CASSVGGENQPQHF
TRBV28,few,.,TRBJ1-1,TGTGCCAGCAGTTTAGGAGGCATGAACACTGAAGCTTTCTTT,CASSLGGMNTEAFF
TRBV28,many,.,TRBJ2-7,TGTGCCAGCAGGCCGTATAGCCGGTCCTACGAGCAGTACTTC,CASRPYSRSYEQYF
TRBV6-2/TRBV6-3,.,.,TRBJ2-1,TGTGCCAGCTCGCGCCGCTCCTACAATGAGCAGTTCTTC,CASSRRSYNEQFF
TRBV10-3,many,.,TRBJ2-3,TGTGCCATCAGTGAGGCAGCAGATACGCAGTATTTT,CAISEAADTQYF
TRBV28,many,TRBD2,TRBJ2-1,TGTGCCAGCAGTCGATGGGAGGGGACCAACTACAATGAGCAGTTCTTC,CASSRWEGTNYNEQFF
TRBV7-9,few,TRBD1,TRBJ1-4,TGTGCCAGCAGCCGGGACAGTTTTAATGAAAAACTGTTTTTT,CASSRDSFNEKLFF
TRBV4-2,few,.,TRBJ1-6,TGTGCCAGCAGCCAAGATCGGAGGTCACCCCTCCACTTT,CASSQDRRSPLHF
TRBV7-9,.,TRBD2,TRBJ2-1,TGTGCCAGCAGCCTGAGCGGGAGTGGTGAGCAGTTCTTC,CASSLSGSGEQFF
TRBV7-8,many,.,TRBJ2-7,TGTGCCAGCAGCCTTTCGACACCACCTCCCTACGAGCAGTACTTC,CASSLSTPPPYEQYF
TRBV4-3,.,TRBD1,TRBJ2-2,TGCGCCAGCAGCCAAGACTCCGGACAGGGGATGCCAAACACCGGGGAGCTGTTTTTT,CASSQDSGQGMPNTGELFF
TRBV11-2,many,.,TRBJ2-7,TGTGCCAGCAGCCCCAGGGTAGGGACCTACGAGCAGTACTTC,CASSPRVGTYEQYF
TRBV7-3,few,TRBD1,TRBJ2-3,TGTGCCAGCAGCCGTGGGCAGGGGGCGCATTCAGGTAGCACAGATACGCAGTATTTT,CASSRGQGAHSGSTDTQYF
TRBV19,many,.,TRBJ1-5,TGTGCCAGTAGTAGGAGACAGGCGAACAATCAGCCCCAGCATTTT,CASSRRQANNQPQHF
TRBV5-1,many,TRBD1,TRBJ2-7,TGCGCCAGCAGCGAACAGGGGGTTAGCCACGAGCAGTACTTC,CASSEQGVSHEQYF
TRBV20-1,many,.,TRBJ2-4,TGCAGTGCTAGATCCCCCTCTACCAACATTCAGTACTTC,CSARSPSTNIQYF
TRBV28,few,TRBD1,TRBJ1-2,TGTGCCAGCACCTTAGGGACAGGAGACTTCTATGGCTACACCTTC,CASTLGTGDFYGYTF
TRBV19,many,.,TRBJ1-5,TGTGCCAGTAGTCTCACCAGGTTCAGCAATCAGCCCCAGCATTTT,CASSLTRFSNQPQHF
TRBV5-4,.,TRBD1,TRBJ1-1,TGTGCCAGCAGCTTGGACAGGGGAGGGCCTGAAGCTTTCTTT,CASSLDRGGPEAFF
TRBV7-9,few,TRBD1,TRBJ1-1,TGTGCCAGCAGCTCAGGACAGGGGAACACTGAAGCTTTCTTT,CASSSGQGNTEAFF
TRBV7-9,many,.,TRBJ1-2,TGTGCCAGCAGCTCAGACCGGGGCTACACCTTC,CASSSDRGYTF
TRBV6-2/TRBV6-3,few,TRBD1,TRBJ1-2,TGTGCTGCAAACAGGGGTCAGGCCTATGGCTACACCTTC,CAANRGQAYGYTF
TRBV4-3,few,.,TRBJ2-2,TGCGCCAGCAGCCAAGATTGGACGGTCACCGGGGAGCTGTTTTTT,CASSQDWTVTGELFF
TRBV2,.,.,TRBJ2-3,TGTGCCTTAGGGTCGGCGGGGACCGTGGATACGCAGTATTTT,CALGSAGTVDTQYF
TRBV20-1,many,.,TRBJ2-1,TGCAGTGCTCCCCCGGTACGAGAGCAGTTCTTC,CSAPPVREQFF
TRBV19,many,.,TRBJ1-4,TGTGCCAGTAGTATCGGCCTGGGAGGTGAAAAACTGTTTTTT,CASSIGLGGEKLFF
TRBV7-2,many,TRBD1,TRBJ2-7,TGTGCCAGCAGCTCACAGGGGGCCGGTTTGAGGGAGCAGTACTTC,CASSSQGAGLREQYF
TRBV7-2,few,.,TRBJ1-1,TGTGCCAGCAGCTTAGGGATCGGGACGACAGCTTTCTTT,CASSLGIGTTAFF
TRBV7-2,few,.,TRBJ1-5,TGTGCCAGCAGCTTAGCTGGGCGGGAGGCTCAGCCCCAGCATTTT,CASSLAGREAQPQHF
TRBV7-9,few,.,TRBJ1-1,TGTGCCAGCAGCTCTACACACGAGAACACTGAAGCTTTCTTT,CASSSTHENTEAFF
TRBV4-3,many,TRBD2,TRBJ2-3,TGCGCCAGCAGCCCGCTAGCGGCTAGCACAGATACGCAGTATTTT,CASSPLAASTDTQYF
TRBV20-1,few,.,TRBJ2-7,TGCAGTGCCTCCAAGACGCGCTACGAGCAGTACTTC,CSASKTRYEQYF
TRBV29-1,few,TRBD2,TRBJ2-4,TGCAGCGTTGGGACTAGCCTCGACAAAAACATTCAGTACTTC,CSVGTSLDKNIQYF
TRBV6-2/TRBV6-3,many,TRBD1,TRBJ2-3,TGTGCCAGCAGTTCTCAACAGGGGGCTTCAACAGATACGCAGTATTTT,CASSSQQGASTDTQYF
TRBV7-2,.,TRBD1,TRBJ2-3,TGTGCCAGCAGCTCCGACAGGGCCCAATCCGGTACGCAGTATTTT,CASSSDRAQSGTQYF
TRBV18,many,.,TRBJ2-5,TGTGCCAGCTCACCACTCACGGAGACCCAGTACTTC,CASSPLTETQYF
TRBV7-9,many,.,TRBJ1-1,TGTGCCAGCAGCTTATTGGGCGAAAACACTGAAGCTTTCTTT,CASSLLGENTEAFF
TRBV6-6,many,.,TRBJ2-7,TGTGCCAGCAGTGCGACCGGTTCTAGCTCCGAGCAGTACTTC,CASSATGSSSEQYF
TRBV28,many,TRBD2,TRBJ2-7,TGTGCCAGCAGCCGTTTCCCGGGACTAGCTGTAGGGGAGCAGTACTTC,CASSRFPGLAVGEQYF
TRBV7-8,many,.,TRBJ2-3,TGTGCCAGCAGCCCTCAATATCAGGGATATACGCAGTATTTT,CASSPQYQGYTQYF
TRBV2,.,TRBD1,TRBJ2-7,TGTGCCTCCGAGCCAGGGGGTTACTACGAGCAGTACTTC,CASEPGGYYEQYF
TRBV7-2,many,.,TRBJ1-5,TGTGCCAGCAGCTTAGTTTCTGGGAGCAATCAGCCCCAGCATTTT,CASSLVSGSNQPQHF
TRBV5-8,few,.,TRBJ2-6,TGTGCCAGCAGCTTTTCTATGAGAGGGGCCAACGTCCTGACTTTC,CASSFSMRGANVLTF
TRBV9,many,.,TRBJ2-1,TGTGCCAGCAGCAAGACGGACAGTCTCTCCTACAATGAGCAGTTCTTC,CASSKTDSLSYNEQFF
TRBV12-3/TRBV12-4,.,.,TRBJ2-3,TGTGCCAGCAGTTTTTCCTTCACAGATACGCAGTATTTT,CASSFSFTDTQYF